The T cell receptor (beta chain) described here comes from a study of PD-L1 blockade in urothelial cancer. Study overall: Timepoints chosen for blood analysis were 3 weeks (second dose) and 6 weeks after treatment start. Blood samples contained a median approximately 140,000 T cells.

Synthetic templates analogous to TCR were spiked into all PCRs individually. Some clones are missing from TCRdb's copy, which holds only in-frame ones; the method was immunoSEQ multiplex PCR. The table lists some 74,000 clones, around 81% of them singletons. The CDR3 is 16 residues long. Germline CDR1 and CDR2: LNHDA and SQIVND (reference sequence). V gave up 5 bases and J gave up 5 bases, with 21 bases separating them. Time point of the sample: pretreatment peripheral blood. Urothelial carcinoma affected the patients, and it was locally advanced or metastatic. The gene calls are TRBV19 and TRBJ1-2; perhaps TRBD1 as D (5 bases). The sequences come from PBMCs, collected around atezolizumab (anti-PD-L1) treatment. The clonotype originates from a man in his forties or fifties with urothelial cancer. In DNA, the CDR3 is TGTGCCAGTAGTGTCGACGTGGGCAGGGTGGTTTATGGCTACACCTTC. This translates into CASSVDVGRVVYGYTF.